Listed here is a single T cell receptor beta chain. These data are taken from a study of T cell changes during pregnancy in multiple sclerosis. Using immunoSEQ multiplex PCR, the repertoire was profiled, and TCRdb retains in-frame clones only, with some absent. The top ten hold approximately 0.8% of the sample, which has over 85,000 clones, about nine tenths seen once. With V trimmed by 3 bases and J by 6 bases, 3 bases remained unmatched. The CDR3 is 16 amino acids. The germline gives CDR1 KGHSH, CDR2 LQKENI. Sequencing was performed on peripheral blood, taken in the second trimester of pregnancy. The chain uses TRBV18 and TRBJ2-1; the match to TRBD2 covers 15 bases. The sequence was obtained from a female donor in good health, enrolled as a control in a pregnancy study. The CDR3 reads CASSPGLAGGPNEQFF. As DNA, the CDR3 is TGTGCCAGCTCACCCGGACTAGCGGGAGGGCCCAATGAGCAGTTCTTC.